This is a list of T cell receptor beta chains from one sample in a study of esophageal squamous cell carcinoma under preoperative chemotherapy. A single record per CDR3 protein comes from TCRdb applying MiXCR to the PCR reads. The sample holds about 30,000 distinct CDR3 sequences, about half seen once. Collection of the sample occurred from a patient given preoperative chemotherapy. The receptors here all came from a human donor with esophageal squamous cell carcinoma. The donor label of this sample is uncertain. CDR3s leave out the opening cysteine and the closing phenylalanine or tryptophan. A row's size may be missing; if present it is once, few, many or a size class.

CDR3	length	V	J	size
ASSPSGSSYNEQF	13	TRBV12-3/TRBV12-4	TRBJ2-1	many
ASSQSGRASNEQF	13	TRBV27	.	.
ASGLALIEGLAGVRYNEQF	19	TRBV12-5	TRBJ2-1	.
ASSREGLAGGGSYNEQF	17	TRBV11-3	TRBJ2-1	medium-sized
ASSGHANTEAF	11	TRBV19	TRBJ1-1	.
ASSLEAGPGRDTQY	14	TRBV5-1	TRBJ2-3	.
ASSENTGELF	10	TRBV6-1	TRBJ2-2	.
ASSLGERDTDTQY	13	TRBV7-8	TRBJ2-3	.
ASSVATGGYNEQF	13	TRBV7-2	TRBJ2-1	large
ASSFRRGIFHEQY	13	TRBV27	TRBJ2-7	.
ASAESVSSYEQY	12	TRBV7-9	TRBJ2-7	medium-sized
ASSLVFGGETQY	12	TRBV7-6	TRBJ2-5	many
ASSEREPNEQF	11	TRBV6-1	TRBJ2-1	few
ASGTGGRGRETQY	13	TRBV12-3/TRBV12-4	TRBJ2-5	.
AISLDVMNTEKQF	13	TRBV7-6	TRBJ2-2	.
ASSLNGLDQATRF	13	TRBV7-3	TRBJ2-5	.